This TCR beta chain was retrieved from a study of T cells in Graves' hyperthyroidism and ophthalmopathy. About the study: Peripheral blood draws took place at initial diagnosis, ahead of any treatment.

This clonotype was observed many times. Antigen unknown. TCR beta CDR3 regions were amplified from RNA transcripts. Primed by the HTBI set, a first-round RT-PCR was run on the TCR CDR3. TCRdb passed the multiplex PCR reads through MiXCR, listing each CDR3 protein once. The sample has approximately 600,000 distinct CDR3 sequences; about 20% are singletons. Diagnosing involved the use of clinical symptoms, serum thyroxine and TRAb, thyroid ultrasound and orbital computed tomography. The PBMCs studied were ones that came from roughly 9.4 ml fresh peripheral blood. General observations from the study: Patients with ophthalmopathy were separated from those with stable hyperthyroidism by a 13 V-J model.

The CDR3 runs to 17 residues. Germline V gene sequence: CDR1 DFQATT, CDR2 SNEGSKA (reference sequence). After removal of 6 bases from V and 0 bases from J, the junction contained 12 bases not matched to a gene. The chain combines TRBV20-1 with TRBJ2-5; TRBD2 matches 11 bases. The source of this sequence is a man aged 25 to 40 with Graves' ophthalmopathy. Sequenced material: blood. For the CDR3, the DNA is TGCAGTGCCACCGGGACTAGCGGTCTGATTAACCAAGAGACCCAGTACTTC. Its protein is CSATGTSGLINQETQYF.